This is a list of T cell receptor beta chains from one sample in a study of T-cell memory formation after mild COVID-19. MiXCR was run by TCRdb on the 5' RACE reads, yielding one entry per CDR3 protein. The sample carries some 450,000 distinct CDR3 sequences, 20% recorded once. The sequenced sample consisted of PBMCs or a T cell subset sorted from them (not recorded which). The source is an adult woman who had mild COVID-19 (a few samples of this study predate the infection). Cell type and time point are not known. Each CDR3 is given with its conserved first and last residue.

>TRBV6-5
CASSYIRGDTQYF
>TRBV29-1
CSVGGGDGANVLTF
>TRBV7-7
CASSLVGTGTETQYF
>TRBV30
CAWMHGGLGGYTF
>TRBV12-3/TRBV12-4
CASRRTANYGYTF
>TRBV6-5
CASSYGGGLQNEQFF
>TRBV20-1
CSARGQGAVGQPQHF
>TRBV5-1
CASSLDTANTGELFF
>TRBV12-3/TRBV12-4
CASSFWEQEGYTF
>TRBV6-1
CASSGTRMMNTEAFF
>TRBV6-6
CASSYVGTGELFF
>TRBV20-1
CSAEGQVGTDTQYF
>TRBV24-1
CATSDLSPRQGVNEKLFF
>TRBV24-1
CATSDQTGLRGYRSSYNEQFF
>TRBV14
CASYRTGANYGYTF
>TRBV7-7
CASSLGYGFNEKLFF
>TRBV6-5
CASSRTGWGTEAFF
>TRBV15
CATSREGPGYEQYF
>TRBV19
CASRRTSAAYEQYF
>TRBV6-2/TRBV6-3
CASSAEEDAYGYTF
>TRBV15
CATSKGSGNNQPQHF
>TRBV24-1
CATSDRSTDTQYF
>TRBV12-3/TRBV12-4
CASRERGAIEQFF
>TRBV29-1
CSTRGVNTEAFF
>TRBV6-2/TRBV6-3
CASSYESLARAYNEQFF
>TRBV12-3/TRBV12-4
CASSFWAGGSNQPQHF
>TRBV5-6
CASNPLIGEAFF
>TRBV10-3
CAIGTVQETQYF
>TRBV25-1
CASSEGLAGPHLYEQYF
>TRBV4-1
CASSQDGGVGNQPQHF
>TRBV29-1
CSVLKVGANEKLFF
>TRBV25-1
CASSLQGLYGYTF
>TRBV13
CASSLRQGMNTEAFF
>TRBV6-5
CASSKSETDTQYF
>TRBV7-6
CASSLALGFGSPLHF
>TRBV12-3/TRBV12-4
CASSGRTYNEQFF
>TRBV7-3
CASSLQDQRLSSEQFF
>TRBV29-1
CSVIQGVPSYNEQFF
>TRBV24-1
CATRDAGVNTEAFF
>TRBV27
CASSLTTALSYEQYF
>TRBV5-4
CASTRDRGLRSGANVLTF
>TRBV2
CASSDRGSYGYTF
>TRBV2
CASSGQGEEAFF